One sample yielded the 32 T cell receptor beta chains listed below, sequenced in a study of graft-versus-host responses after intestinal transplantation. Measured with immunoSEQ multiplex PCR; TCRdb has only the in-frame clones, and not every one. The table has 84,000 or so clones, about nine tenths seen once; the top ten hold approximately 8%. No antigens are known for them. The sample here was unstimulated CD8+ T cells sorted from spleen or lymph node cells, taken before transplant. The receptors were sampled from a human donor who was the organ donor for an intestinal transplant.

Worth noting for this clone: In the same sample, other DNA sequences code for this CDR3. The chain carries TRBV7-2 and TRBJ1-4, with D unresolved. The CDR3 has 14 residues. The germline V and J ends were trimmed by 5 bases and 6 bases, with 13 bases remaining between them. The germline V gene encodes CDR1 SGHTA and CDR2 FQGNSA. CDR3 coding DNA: TGTGCCAGCAGCCTCCACCAAGTAGATGAAAAACTGTTTTTT. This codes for CASSLHQVDEKLFF.

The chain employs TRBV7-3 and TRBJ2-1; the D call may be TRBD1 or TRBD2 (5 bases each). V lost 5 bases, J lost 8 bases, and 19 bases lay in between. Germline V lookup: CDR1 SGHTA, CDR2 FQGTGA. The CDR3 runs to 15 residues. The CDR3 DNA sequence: TGTGCCAGCAGCCCCCTGGGGGATCTGTCCGATGAGCAGTTCTTC. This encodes CASSPLGDLSDEQFF.

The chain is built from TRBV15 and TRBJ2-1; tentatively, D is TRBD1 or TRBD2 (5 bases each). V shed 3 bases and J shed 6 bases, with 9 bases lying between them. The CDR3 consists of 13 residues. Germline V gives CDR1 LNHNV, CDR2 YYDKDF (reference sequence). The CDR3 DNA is TGTGCCACCAGCAGGGGGGTTATCAATGAGCAGTTCTTC. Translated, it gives CATSRGVINEQFF. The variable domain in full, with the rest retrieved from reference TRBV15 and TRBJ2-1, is DAMVIQNPRYQVTQFGKPVTLSCSQTLNHNVMYWYQQKSSQAPKLLFHYYDKDFNNEADTPDNFQSRRPNTSFCFLDIRSPGLGDTAMYLCATSRGVINEQFFGPGTRLTVL.

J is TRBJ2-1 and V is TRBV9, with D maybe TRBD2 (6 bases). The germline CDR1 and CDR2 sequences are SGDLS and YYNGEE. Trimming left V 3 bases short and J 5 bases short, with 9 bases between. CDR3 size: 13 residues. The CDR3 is CASSARGNNEQFF. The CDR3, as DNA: TGTGCCAGCAGCGCTCGGGGGAACAATGAGCAGTTCTTC.

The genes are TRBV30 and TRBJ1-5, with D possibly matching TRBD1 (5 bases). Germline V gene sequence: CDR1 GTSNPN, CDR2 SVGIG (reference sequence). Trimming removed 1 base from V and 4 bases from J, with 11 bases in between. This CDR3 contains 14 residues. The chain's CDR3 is CAWSGAGLNQPQHF. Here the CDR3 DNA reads TGTGCCTGGAGTGGGGCAGGGCTTAATCAGCCCCAGCATTTT. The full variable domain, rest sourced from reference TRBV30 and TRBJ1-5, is SQTIHQWPATLVQPVGSPLSLECTVEGTSNPNLYWYRQAAGRGLQLLFYSVGIGQISSEVPQNLSASRPQDRQFILSSKKLLLSDSGFYLCAWSGAGLNQPQHFGDGTRLSIL.

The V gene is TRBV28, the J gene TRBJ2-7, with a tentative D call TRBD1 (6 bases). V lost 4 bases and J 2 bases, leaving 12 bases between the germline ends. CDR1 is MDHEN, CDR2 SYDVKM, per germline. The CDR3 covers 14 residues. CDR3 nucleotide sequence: TGTGCCAGCAGTTCTACAGGGCTCGCCTACGAGCAGTACTTC. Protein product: CASSSTGLAYEQYF.

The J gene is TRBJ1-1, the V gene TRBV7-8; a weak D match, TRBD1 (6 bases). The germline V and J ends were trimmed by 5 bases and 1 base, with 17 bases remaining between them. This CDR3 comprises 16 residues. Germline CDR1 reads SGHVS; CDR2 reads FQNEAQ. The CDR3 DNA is TGTGCCAGCAGCCTGGGAGGGGGGGCCTCGAACACTGAAGCTTTCTTT. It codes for CASSLGGGASNTEAFF.

Here the CDR3 reads CASSSTPSTYGYTF. CDR3 in DNA: TGTGCCAGCAGCTCCACCCCTTCGACTTATGGCTACACCTTC. This chain uses TRBV7-2 with TRBJ1-2; D not resolved. V was pared by 4 bases and J by 5 bases, with 14 bases between. There are 14 residues in the CDR3. Germline assignment: CDR1 SGHTA and CDR2 FQGNSA.

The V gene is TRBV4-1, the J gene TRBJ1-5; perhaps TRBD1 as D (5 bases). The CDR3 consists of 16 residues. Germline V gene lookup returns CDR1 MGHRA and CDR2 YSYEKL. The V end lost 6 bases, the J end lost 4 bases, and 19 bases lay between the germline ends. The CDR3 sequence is CASSDNFGTSNQPQHF. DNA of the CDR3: TGCGCCAGCAGTGACAACTTCGGGACTTCTAATCAGCCCCAGCATTTT.

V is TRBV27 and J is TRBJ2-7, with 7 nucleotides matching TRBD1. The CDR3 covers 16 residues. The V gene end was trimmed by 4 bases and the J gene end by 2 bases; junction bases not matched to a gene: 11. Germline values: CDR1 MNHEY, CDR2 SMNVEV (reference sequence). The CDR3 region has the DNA TGTGCCAGCAGTTCCCCACAGGGGACACGGCCCTACGAGCAGTACTTC. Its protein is CASSSPQGTRPYEQYF.

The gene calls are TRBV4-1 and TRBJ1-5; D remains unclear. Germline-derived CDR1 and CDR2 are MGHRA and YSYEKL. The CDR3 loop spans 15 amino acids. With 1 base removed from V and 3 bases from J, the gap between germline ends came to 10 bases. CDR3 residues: CASSQGGSLNQPQHF. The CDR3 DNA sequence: TGCGCCAGCAGCCAAGGAGGATCCCTCAATCAGCCCCAGCATTTT.

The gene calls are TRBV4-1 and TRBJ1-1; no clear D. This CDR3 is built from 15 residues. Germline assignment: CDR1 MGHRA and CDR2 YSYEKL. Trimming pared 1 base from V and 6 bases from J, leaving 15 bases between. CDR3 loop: CASSQAPSTFPEAFF. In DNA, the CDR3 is TGCGCCAGCAGCCAAGCCCCATCGACTTTCCCTGAAGCTTTCTTT.

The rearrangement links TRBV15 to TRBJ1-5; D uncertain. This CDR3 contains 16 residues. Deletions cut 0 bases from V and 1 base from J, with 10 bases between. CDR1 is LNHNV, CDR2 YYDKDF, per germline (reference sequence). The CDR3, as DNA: TGTGCCACCAGCAGAGATCCCCCCAAGAGCAATCAGCCCCAGCATTTT. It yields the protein CATSRDPPKSNQPQHF.

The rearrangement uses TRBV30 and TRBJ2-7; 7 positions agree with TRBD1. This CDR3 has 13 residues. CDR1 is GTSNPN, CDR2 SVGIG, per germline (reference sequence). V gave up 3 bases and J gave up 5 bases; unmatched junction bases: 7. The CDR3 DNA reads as TGTGCCTGGAGGGAGACAGGGTCTCACGAGCAGTACTTC. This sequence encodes CAWRETGSHEQYF.

Here the CDR3 reads CASSTGGASEAFF. In DNA, the CDR3 is TGTGCCAGTAGCACAGGGGGCGCTTCTGAAGCTTTCTTT. The chain links TRBV19 to TRBJ1-1; 9 nucleotides align to TRBD1. CDR3 length: 13 amino acids. Germline V lookup: CDR1 LNHDA, CDR2 SQIVND (reference sequence). Trimming removed 6 bases from V and 6 bases from J; junction bases left unmatched: 5.

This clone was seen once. CDR3 sequence reads: CAWTGERVGETQYF. The CDR3 nucleotides are TGTGCCTGGACAGGGGAACGAGTTGGAGAGACCCAGTACTTC. The V and J genes are TRBV30 and TRBJ2-5, with D tentatively TRBD1 (6 bases). CDR1 is GTSNPN and CDR2 is SVGIG in the germline V gene (reference sequence). The V end was cut by 4 bases, the J end by 4 bases, with 16 bases between. The CDR3 spans 14 residues. Variable domain in full (rest from reference TRBV30 and TRBJ2-5): SQTIHQWPATLVQPVGSPLSLECTVEGTSNPNLYWYRQAAGRGLQLLFYSVGIGQISSEVPQNLSASRPQDRQFILSSKKLLLSDSGFYLCAWTGERVGETQYFGPGTRLLVL.

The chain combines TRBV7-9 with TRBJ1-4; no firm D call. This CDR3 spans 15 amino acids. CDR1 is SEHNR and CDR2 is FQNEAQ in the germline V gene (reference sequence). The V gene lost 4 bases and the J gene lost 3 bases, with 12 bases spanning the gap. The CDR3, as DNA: TGTGCCAGCAGCTCCGTTGCGGATCCTAATGAAAAACTGTTTTTT. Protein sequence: CASSSVADPNEKLFF. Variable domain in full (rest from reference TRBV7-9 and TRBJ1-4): DTGVSQNPRHKITKRGQNVTFRCDPISEHNRLYWYRQTLGQGPEFLTYFQNEAQLEKSRLLSDRFSAERPKGSFSTLEIQRTEQGDSAMYLCASSSVADPNEKLFFGSGTQLSVL.

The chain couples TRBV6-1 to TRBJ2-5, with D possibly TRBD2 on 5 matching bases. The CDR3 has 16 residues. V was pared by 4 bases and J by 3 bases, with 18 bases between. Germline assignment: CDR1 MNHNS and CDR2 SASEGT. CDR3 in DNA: TGTGCCAGCAGTGGGGGTGATGTGACTACTGAAGAGACCCAGTACTTC. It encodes CASSGGDVTTEETQYF.

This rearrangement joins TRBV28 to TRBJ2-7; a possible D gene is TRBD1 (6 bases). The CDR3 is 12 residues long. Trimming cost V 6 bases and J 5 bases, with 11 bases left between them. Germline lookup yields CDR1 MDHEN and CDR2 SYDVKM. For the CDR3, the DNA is TGTGCCAGCAGCCCTACAGGGCACGAGCAGTACTTC. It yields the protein CASSPTGHEQYF.

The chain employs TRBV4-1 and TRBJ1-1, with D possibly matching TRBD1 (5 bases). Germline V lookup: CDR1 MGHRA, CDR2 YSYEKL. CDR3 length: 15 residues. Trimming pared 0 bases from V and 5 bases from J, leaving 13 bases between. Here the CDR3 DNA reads TGCGCCAGCAGCCAAGAGTCGGCGGGGGGTACTGAAGCTTTCTTT. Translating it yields CASSQESAGGTEAFF.

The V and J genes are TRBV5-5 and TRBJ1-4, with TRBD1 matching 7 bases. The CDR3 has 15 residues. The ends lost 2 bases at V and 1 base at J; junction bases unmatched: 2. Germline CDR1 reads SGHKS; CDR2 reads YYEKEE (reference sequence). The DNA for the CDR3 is TGTGCCAGCAGCTTAGGGGGCGAAACTAATGAAAAACTGTTTTTT. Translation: CASSLGGETNEKLFF. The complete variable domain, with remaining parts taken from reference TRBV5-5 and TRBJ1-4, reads DAGVTQSPTHLIKTRGQQVTLRCSPISGHKSVSWYQQVLGQGPQFIFQYYEKEERGRGNFPDRFSARQFPNYSSELNVNALLLGDSALYLCASSLGGETNEKLFFGSGTQLSVL.

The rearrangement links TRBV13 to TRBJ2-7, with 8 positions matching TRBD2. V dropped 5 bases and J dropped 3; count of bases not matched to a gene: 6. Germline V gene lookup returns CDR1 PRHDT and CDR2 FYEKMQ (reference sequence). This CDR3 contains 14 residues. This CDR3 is CASSLGRVNYEQYF. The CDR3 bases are TGTGCCAGCAGCCTCGGGAGGGTAAACTACGAGCAGTACTTC.

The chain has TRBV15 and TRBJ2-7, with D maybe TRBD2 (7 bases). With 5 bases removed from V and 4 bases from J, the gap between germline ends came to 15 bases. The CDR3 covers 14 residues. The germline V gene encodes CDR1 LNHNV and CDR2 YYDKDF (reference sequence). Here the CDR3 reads CATSSAAGAYEQYF. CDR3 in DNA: TGTGCCACCAGCTCAGCTGCGGGGGCTTACGAGCAGTACTTC.

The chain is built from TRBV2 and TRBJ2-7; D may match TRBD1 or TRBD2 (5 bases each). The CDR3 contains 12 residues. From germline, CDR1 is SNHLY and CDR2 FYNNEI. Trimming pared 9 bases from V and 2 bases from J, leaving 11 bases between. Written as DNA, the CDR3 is TGTGCCAGTAAGGGGACGCCCTACGAGCAGTACTTC. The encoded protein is CASKGTPYEQYF.

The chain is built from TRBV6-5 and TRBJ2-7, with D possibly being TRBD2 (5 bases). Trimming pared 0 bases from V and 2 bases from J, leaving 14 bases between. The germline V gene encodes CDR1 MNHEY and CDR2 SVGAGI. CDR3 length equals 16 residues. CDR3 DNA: TGTGCCAGCAGTTACTCGGTTCCAGACGGGACCTACGAGCAGTACTTC. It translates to CASSYSVPDGTYEQYF.

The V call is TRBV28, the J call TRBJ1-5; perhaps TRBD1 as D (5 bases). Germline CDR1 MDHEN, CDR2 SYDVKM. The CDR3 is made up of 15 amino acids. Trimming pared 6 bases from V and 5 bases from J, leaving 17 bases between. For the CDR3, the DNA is TGTGCCAGCAGCCCAGCCAGGGAAGGAGATCAGCCCCAGCATTTT. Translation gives CASSPAREGDQPQHF. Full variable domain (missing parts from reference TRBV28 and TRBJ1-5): DVKVTQSSRYLVKRTGEKVFLECVQDMDHENMFWYRQDPGLGLRLIYFSYDVKMKEKGDIPEGYSVSREKKERFSLILESASTNQTSMYLCASSPAREGDQPQHFGDGTRLSIL.

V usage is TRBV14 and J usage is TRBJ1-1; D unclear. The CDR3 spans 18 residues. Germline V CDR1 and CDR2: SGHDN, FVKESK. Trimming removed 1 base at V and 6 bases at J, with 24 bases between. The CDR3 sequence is CASSQGSQITLIEAEAFF. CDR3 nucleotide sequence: TGTGCCAGCAGCCAAGGATCCCAGATCACTCTAATCGAGGCTGAAGCTTTCTTT. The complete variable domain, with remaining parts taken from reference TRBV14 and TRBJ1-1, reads EAGVTQFPSHSVIEKGQTVTLRCDPISGHDNLYWYRRVMGKEIKFLLHFVKESKQDESGMPNNRFLAERTGGTYSTLKVQPAELEDSGVYFCASSQGSQITLIEAEAFFGQGTRLTVV.

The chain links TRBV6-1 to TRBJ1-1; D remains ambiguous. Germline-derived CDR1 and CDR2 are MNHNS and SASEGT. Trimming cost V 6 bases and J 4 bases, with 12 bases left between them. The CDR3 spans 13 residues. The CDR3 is CASSHQESTEAFF. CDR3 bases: TGTGCCAGCAGCCATCAGGAAAGCACTGAAGCTTTCTTT.

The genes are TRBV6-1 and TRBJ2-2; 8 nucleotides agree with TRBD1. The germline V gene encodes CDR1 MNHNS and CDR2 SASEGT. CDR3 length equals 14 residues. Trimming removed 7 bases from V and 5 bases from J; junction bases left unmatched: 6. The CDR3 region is CASMSQGATGELFF. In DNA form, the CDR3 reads TGTGCCAGCATGTCTCAGGGGGCTACCGGGGAGCTGTTTTTT.

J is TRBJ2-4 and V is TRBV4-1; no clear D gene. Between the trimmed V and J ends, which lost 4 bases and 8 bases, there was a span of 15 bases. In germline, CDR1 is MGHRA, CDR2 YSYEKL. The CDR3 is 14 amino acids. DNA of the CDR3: TGCGCCAGCAGCCGCGGAGTCTATGGGGACATTCAGTACTTC. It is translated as CASSRGVYGDIQYF.

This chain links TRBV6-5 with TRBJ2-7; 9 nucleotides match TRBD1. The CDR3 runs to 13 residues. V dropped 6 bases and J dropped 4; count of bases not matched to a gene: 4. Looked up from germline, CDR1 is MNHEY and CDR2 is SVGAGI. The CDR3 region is CASRLQGAYEQYF. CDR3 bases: TGTGCCAGCAGACTACAGGGGGCTTACGAGCAGTACTTC.

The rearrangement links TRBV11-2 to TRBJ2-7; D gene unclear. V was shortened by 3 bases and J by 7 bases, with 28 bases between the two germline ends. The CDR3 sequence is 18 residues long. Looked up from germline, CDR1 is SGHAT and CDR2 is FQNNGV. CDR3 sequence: CASSFPRGRYPLPREQYF. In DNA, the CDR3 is TGTGCCAGCAGCTTTCCACGCGGACGGTACCCTTTGCCGCGTGAGCAGTACTTC.